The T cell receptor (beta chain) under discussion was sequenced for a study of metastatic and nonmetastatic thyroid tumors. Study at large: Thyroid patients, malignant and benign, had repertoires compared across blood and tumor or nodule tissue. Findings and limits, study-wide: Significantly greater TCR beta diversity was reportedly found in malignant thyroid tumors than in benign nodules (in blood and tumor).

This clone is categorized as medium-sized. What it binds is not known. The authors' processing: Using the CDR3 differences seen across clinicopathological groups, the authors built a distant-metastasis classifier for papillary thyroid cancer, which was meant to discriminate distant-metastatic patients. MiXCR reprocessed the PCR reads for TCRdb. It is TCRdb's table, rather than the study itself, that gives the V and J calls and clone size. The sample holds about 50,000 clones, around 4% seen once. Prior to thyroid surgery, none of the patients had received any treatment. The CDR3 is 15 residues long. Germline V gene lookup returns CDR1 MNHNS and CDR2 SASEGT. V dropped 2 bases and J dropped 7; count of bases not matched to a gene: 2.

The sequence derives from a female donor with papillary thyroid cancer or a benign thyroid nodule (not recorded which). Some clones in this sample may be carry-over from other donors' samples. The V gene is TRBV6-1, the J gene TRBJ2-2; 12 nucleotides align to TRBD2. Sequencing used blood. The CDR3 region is CASSERTSGNGELFF. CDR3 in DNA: TGTGCCAGCAGTGAAAGGACTAGCGGGAACGGGGAGCTGTTTTTT.